The rows below give T cell receptor beta chains drawn from one sample of a study of blood T cell repertoires in COVID-19. TCRdb's table, derived via immunoSEQ multiplex PCR, lists solely in-frame clones and lacks some. The top ten clones hold 0.7% of a sample with some 260,000 clones, 70% to 90% of them seen once. Sequencing was performed on peripheral blood. The receptors shown here come from a human donor in a cohort sampled during active COVID-19. CDR3s include the opening cysteine and the closing phenylalanine or tryptophan. The D gene is left open where the match is weak. Size tells how often a clone was seen (once, few, many) or the class of an expanded clone, and some rows leave it out.

j_gene: TRBJ2-7
abundance: -
d_gene: -
v_gene: TRBV28
CDR3aa: CASSHGHHLIAEQYF
CDR3nt: TGTGCCAGCAGCCATGGACACCATCTAATTGCTGAGCAGTACTTC

j_gene: TRBJ1-5
abundance: -
d_gene: -
v_gene: TRBV30
CDR3aa: CAWSSGGGVSNQPQHF
CDR3nt: TGTGCCTGGAGTTCCGGGGGAGGGGTTAGCAATCAGCCCCAGCATTTT

j_gene: TRBJ1-1
abundance: -
d_gene: TRBD1
v_gene: TRBV3-1/TRBV3-2
CDR3aa: CASSRNTGTGRTEAFF
CDR3nt: TGTGCCAGCAGCCGCAACACCGGGACAGGGAGGACTGAAGCTTTCTTT

j_gene: TRBJ2-5
abundance: once
d_gene: TRBD2
v_gene: TRBV4-1
CDR3aa: CASSQVDSGRVMETQYF
CDR3nt: TGCGCCAGCAGCCAAGTCGATAGCGGGAGGGTAATGGAGACCCAGTACTTC

j_gene: TRBJ1-5
abundance: -
d_gene: TRBD1
v_gene: TRBV11-2
CDR3aa: CASSLGTGSGQPQHF
CDR3nt: TGTGCCAGCAGCTTAGGGACAGGTTCCGGTCAGCCCCAGCATTTT

j_gene: TRBJ2-7
abundance: -
d_gene: -
v_gene: TRBV6-2/TRBV6-3
CDR3aa: CASSSHYEQYF
CDR3nt: TGTGCCAGCAGTTCACACTACGAGCAGTACTTC

j_gene: TRBJ1-5
abundance: -
d_gene: -
v_gene: TRBV2
CDR3aa: CASSEFRGQHF
CDR3nt: TGTGCCAGCAGTGAATTCCGGGGTCAGCATTTT

j_gene: TRBJ1-3
abundance: -
d_gene: -
v_gene: TRBV9
CDR3aa: CASSATGFSGNTIYF
CDR3nt: TGTGCCAGCAGCGCGACAGGTTTCTCTGGAAACACCATATATTTT

j_gene: TRBJ1-1
abundance: -
d_gene: TRBD1
v_gene: TRBV27
CDR3aa: CASSLDRGRTEAFF
CDR3nt: TGTGCCAGCAGCCTTGACAGGGGACGCACTGAAGCTTTCTTT

j_gene: TRBJ2-7
abundance: -
d_gene: -
v_gene: TRBV11-2
CDR3aa: CASSPGRNRYEQYF
CDR3nt: TGTGCCAGCAGCCCGGGGAGGAACCGCTACGAGCAGTACTTC

j_gene: TRBJ2-1
abundance: once
d_gene: TRBD2
v_gene: TRBV5-1
CDR3aa: CASSLVRDYPSYNEQFF
CDR3nt: TGCGCCAGCAGCTTGGTACGGGACTACCCCTCCTACAATGAGCAGTTCTTC

j_gene: TRBJ1-1
abundance: -
d_gene: -
v_gene: TRBV18
CDR3aa: CASSPTSGSGAFF
CDR3nt: TGTGCCAGCTCACCAACATCCGGGTCTGGGGCTTTCTTT

j_gene: TRBJ2-6
abundance: -
d_gene: TRBD1
v_gene: TRBV30
CDR3aa: CAWSDKWTGRAYRANVLTF
CDR3nt: TGTGCCTGGAGCGATAAATGGACAGGTAGGGCCTACCGGGCCAACGTCCTGACTTTC

j_gene: TRBJ2-7
abundance: -
d_gene: TRBD1
v_gene: TRBV5-1
CDR3aa: CASSQDRAYSYEQYF
CDR3nt: TGCGCCAGCAGCCAGGACAGGGCCTACTCCTACGAGCAGTACTTC

j_gene: TRBJ1-4
abundance: once
d_gene: -
v_gene: TRBV28
CDR3aa: CASSLMVTGINEKLFF
CDR3nt: TGTGCCAGCAGTCTAATGGTGACAGGTATTAATGAAAAACTGTTTTTT

j_gene: TRBJ2-7
abundance: -
d_gene: -
v_gene: TRBV7-6
CDR3aa: CASSSGVNEQYF
CDR3nt: TGTGCCAGCAGCTCAGGGGTCAACGAGCAGTACTTC

j_gene: TRBJ2-7
abundance: -
d_gene: -
v_gene: TRBV19
CDR3aa: CASSTPGISYEQYF
CDR3nt: TGTGCCAGTAGCACCCCCGGGATATCCTACGAGCAGTACTTC

j_gene: TRBJ2-7
abundance: -
d_gene: TRBD2
v_gene: TRBV28
CDR3aa: CASSSKIGGARNEQYF
CDR3nt: TGTGCCAGCAGTTCTAAAATCGGGGGGGCCAGGAACGAGCAGTACTTC

j_gene: TRBJ1-1
abundance: -
d_gene: -
v_gene: TRBV19
CDR3aa: CASSIDQGVVTEAFF
CDR3nt: TGTGCCAGTAGTATCGACCAGGGCGTGGTCACTGAAGCTTTCTTT

j_gene: TRBJ2-7
abundance: -
d_gene: -
v_gene: TRBV7-2
CDR3aa: CASSFYRETDEQYF
CDR3nt: TGTGCCAGCAGCTTTTACAGGGAGACGGACGAGCAGTACTTC

j_gene: TRBJ2-1
abundance: once
d_gene: -
v_gene: TRBV18
CDR3aa: CASSPPGGSGYYNEQFF
CDR3nt: TGTGCCAGCTCACCACCGGGCGGTAGCGGTTACTACAATGAGCAGTTCTTC

j_gene: TRBJ1-4
abundance: -
d_gene: -
v_gene: TRBV7-2
CDR3aa: CASSPTGEVNEKLFF
CDR3nt: TGTGCCAGCAGCCCCACCGGGGAGGTGAATGAAAAACTGTTTTTT

j_gene: TRBJ2-1
abundance: -
d_gene: -
v_gene: TRBV5-4
CDR3aa: CASSTSGLEQFF
CDR3nt: TGTGCCAGCAGCACAAGCGGACTTGAGCAGTTCTTC

j_gene: TRBJ2-7
abundance: -
d_gene: -
v_gene: TRBV9
CDR3aa: CASSVSGENYEQYF
CDR3nt: TGTGCCAGCAGCGTCTCCGGGGAGAACTACGAGCAGTACTTC

j_gene: TRBJ1-6
abundance: -
d_gene: TRBD1
v_gene: TRBV6-6
CDR3aa: CASSGPGQAVFGSYNSPLHF
CDR3nt: TGTGCCAGCAGCGGCCCGGGACAGGCCGTCTTTGGCTCCTATAATTCACCCCTCCACTTT

j_gene: TRBJ2-7
abundance: -
d_gene: TRBD2
v_gene: TRBV4-3
CDR3aa: CASSPTSVRGEQYF
CDR3nt: TGCGCCAGCAGCCCCACTAGCGTGCGGGGGGAGCAGTACTTC

j_gene: TRBJ2-1
abundance: -
d_gene: TRBD1
v_gene: TRBV7-8
CDR3aa: CASSLAGTEGEQFF
CDR3nt: TGTGCCAGCAGCTTAGCCGGGACAGAGGGTGAGCAGTTCTTC

j_gene: TRBJ1-1
abundance: -
d_gene: TRBD1
v_gene: TRBV5-6
CDR3aa: CASSLVGGQGADTEAFF
CDR3nt: TGTGCCAGCAGCTTGGTTGGAGGACAGGGGGCGGACACTGAAGCTTTCTTT

j_gene: TRBJ1-1
abundance: -
d_gene: -
v_gene: TRBV10-3
CDR3aa: CAIRVLRNTEAFF
CDR3nt: TGTGCCATCAGGGTACTTCGAAACACTGAAGCTTTCTTT

j_gene: TRBJ1-5
abundance: few
d_gene: TRBD1
v_gene: TRBV24-1
CDR3aa: CATSDQGQNQPQHF
CDR3nt: TGTGCCACCAGTGACCAGGGACAGAATCAGCCCCAGCATTTT

j_gene: TRBJ1-3
abundance: -
d_gene: -
v_gene: TRBV11-2
CDR3aa: CASSLALGVVSGNTIYF
CDR3nt: TGTGCCAGCAGCTTAGCCCTCGGAGTCGTCTCTGGAAACACCATATATTTT